The present TCR beta chain was sequenced within a study of T cells in Graves' hyperthyroidism and ophthalmopathy. At the level of the study: Blood from the periphery was taken at initial diagnosis, before any treatment.

Uncontrolled infection, other autoimmune disease, pregnancy or lactation disqualified patients from enrolment. Between the trimmed V and J ends, which lost 6 bases and 1 base, there was a span of 15 bases. The CDR3 spans 15 residues. Per germline, CDR1 SNHLY and CDR2 FYNNEI. Overall study findings and caveats: Most thyroid-expanded clonotypes above 0.001 were also found in blood.

This clonotype was counted a few times. What it binds is not known. Amplified regions were TCR beta CDR3 sequences from RNA transcripts. First-round RT-PCR with HTBI primers amplified the TCR CDR3 region. TCRdb re-called the multiplex PCR reads through MiXCR, storing one row per CDR3 protein. The sample shows approximately 400,000 distinct CDR3 sequences, more than 15% of them seen only once. Sequenced material: blood. The rearrangement uses TRBV2 and TRBJ2-5, with D possibly TRBD1 on 6 matching bases. The TCR comes from a woman aged 18-29 years with Graves' hyperthyroidism. The DNA for the CDR3 is TGTGCCAGCAGGGGCGAGGACAGCTTCCAAGAGACCCAGTACTTC. This encodes CASRGEDSFQETQYF.